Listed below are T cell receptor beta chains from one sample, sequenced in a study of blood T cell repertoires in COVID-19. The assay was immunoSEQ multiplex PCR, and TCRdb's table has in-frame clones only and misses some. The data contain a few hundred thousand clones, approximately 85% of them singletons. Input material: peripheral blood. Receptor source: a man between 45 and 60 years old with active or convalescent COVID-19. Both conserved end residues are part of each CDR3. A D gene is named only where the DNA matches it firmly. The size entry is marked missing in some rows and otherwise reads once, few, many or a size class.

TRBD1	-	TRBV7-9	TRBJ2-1	CASTKEQGYNEQFF	TGTGCCAGCACTAAGGAACAGGGGTACAATGAGCAGTTCTTC
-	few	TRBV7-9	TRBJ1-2	CASSPGGAGGYTF	TGTGCCAGCAGCCCTGGGGGCGCGGGTGGCTACACCTTC
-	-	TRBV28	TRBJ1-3	CASSGTGTGNTIYF	TGTGCCAGCAGTGGAACAGGGACAGGAAACACCATATATTTT
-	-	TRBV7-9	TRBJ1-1	CASSPQQLMNTEAFF	TGTGCCAGCAGCCCCCAACAGCTTATGAACACTGAAGCTTTCTTT
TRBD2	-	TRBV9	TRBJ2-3	CASSVGLAALSASTDTQYF	TGTGCCAGCAGCGTAGGACTAGCGGCTCTAAGTGCTAGCACAGATACGCAGTATTTT
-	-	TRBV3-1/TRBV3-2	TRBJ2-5	CASSLPGQGPFAAQYF	TGTGCCAGCAGCCTCCCAGGGCAGGGGCCTTTTGCGGCCCAGTACTTC
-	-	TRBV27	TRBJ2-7	CASSFRGLRSYEQYF	TGTGCCAGCAGTTTCCGCGGACTGCGCTCCTACGAGCAGTACTTC
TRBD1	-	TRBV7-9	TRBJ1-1	CASSSPAGGNTEAFF	TGTGCCAGCAGCAGCCCTGCAGGGGGGAACACTGAAGCTTTCTTT
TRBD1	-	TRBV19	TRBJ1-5	CASSRGRTGGNQPQHF	TGTGCCAGTAGTAGGGGTCGGACAGGGGGCAATCAGCCCCAGCATTTT
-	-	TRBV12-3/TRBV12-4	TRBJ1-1	CASSLGLNRAF	TGTGCCAGCAGTCTAGGACTAAATCGCGCTTTT
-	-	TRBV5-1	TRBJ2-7	CASSLGGSSSYEQYF	TGCGCCAGCAGCTTGGGAGGGTCGAGCTCCTACGAGCAGTACTTC
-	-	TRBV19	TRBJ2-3	CASSPRITGLKTDTQYF	TGTGCCAGTAGTCCTCGAATTACGGGTCTCAAGACAGATACGCAGTATTTT
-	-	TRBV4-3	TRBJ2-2	CASSRLTDTGELFF	TGCGCCAGCAGCCGATTGACAGACACCGGGGAGCTGTTTTTT
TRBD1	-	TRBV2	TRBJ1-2	CASSGQGGIGGYTF	TGTGCCAGCAGTGGACAGGGAGGAATTGGCGGCTACACCTTC
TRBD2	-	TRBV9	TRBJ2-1	CASSPSGIKGNEQFF	TGTGCCAGCAGCCCCAGCGGGATAAAAGGGAATGAGCAGTTCTTC
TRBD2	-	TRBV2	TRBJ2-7	CASSERTSGSFKGEQYF	TGTGCCAGCAGTGAGAGGACTAGCGGGAGCTTTAAGGGCGAGCAGTACTTC
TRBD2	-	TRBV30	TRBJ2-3	CAWSPGLAEGDTQYF	TGTGCCTGGAGCCCAGGACTAGCGGAGGGAGATACGCAGTATTTT
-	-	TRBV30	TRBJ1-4	CACDLRGISSEKLFF	TGTGCCTGTGACCTGAGGGGGATTTCCTCTGAAAAACTGTTTTTT
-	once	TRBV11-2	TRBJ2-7	CASSGLGGPYEQYF	TGTGCCAGCAGCGGACTGGGGGGTCCCTACGAGCAGTACTTC
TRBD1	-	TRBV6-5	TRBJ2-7	CASSSTGQSYEQYF	TGTGCCAGCAGTTCCACGGGACAGTCCTACGAGCAGTACTTC
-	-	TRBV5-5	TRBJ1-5	CASSSRVINQPQHF	TGTGCCAGCAGCTCCAGGGTCATCAATCAGCCCCAGCATTTT
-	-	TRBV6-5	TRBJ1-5	CASSSRGIAQPQHF	TGTGCCAGCAGCTCCCGCGGGATCGCCCAGCCCCAGCATTTT
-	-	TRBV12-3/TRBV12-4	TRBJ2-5	CASSMDSQETQYF	TGTGCCAGCAGCATGGACAGCCAAGAGACCCAGTACTTC
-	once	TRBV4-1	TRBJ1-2	CASSQVFREKGNYGYTF	TGCGCCAGCAGCCAAGTGTTCAGGGAAAAGGGAAACTATGGCTACACCTTC
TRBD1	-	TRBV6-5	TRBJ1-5	CASSLTGGLNQPQHF	TGTGCCAGCAGCCTGACAGGGGGGCTCAATCAGCCCCAGCATTTT
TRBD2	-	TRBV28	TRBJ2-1	CASSRLAGNEQFF	TGTGCCAGCAGCCGGCTAGCGGGTAATGAGCAGTTCTTC
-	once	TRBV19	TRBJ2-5	CASGGETQYF	TGTGCCAGTGGAGGCGAGACCCAGTACTTC
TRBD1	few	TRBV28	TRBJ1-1	CASSPLGGQGTEAFF	TGTGCCAGCAGTCCTTTAGGGGGCCAGGGCACTGAAGCTTTCTTT
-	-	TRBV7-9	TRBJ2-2	CASSLPGLKPGELFF	TGTGCCAGCAGCTTGCCGGGACTTAAACCCGGGGAGCTGTTTTTT
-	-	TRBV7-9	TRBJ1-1	CASSSGAYTEAFF	TGTGCCAGCAGCTCAGGGGCGTACACTGAAGCTTTCTTT
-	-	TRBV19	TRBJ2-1	CASSMQQVQTGQFF	TGTGCCAGTAGTATGCAACAGGTCCAAACGGGGCAGTTCTTC
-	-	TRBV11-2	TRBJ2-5	CASSLPGQETQYF	TGTGCCAGCAGCCTACCGGGACAAGAGACCCAGTACTTC
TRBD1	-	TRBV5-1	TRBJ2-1	CASSLRDRGHEQFF	TGCGCCAGCAGCTTGCGGGACAGGGGGCATGAGCAGTTCTTC
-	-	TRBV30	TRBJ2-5	CAWSTGYQETQYF	TGTGCCTGGAGTACAGGATACCAAGAGACCCAGTACTTC
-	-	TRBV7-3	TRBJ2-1	CASSLSAGVDEQFF	TGTGCCAGCAGCTTATCAGCAGGGGTGGATGAGCAGTTCTTC
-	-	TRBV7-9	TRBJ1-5	CASSRAGDLTQPQHF	TGTGCCAGCAGCCGAGCGGGGGATCTAACCCAGCCCCAGCATTTT
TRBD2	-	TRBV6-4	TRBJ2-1	CASSDSHSGRDRPQFF	TGTGCCAGCAGTGACTCTCACAGCGGGAGGGATCGGCCGCAGTTCTTC
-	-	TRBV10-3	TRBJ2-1	CAIRETTYNEQFF	TGTGCCATCAGGGAGACAACCTACAATGAGCAGTTCTTC
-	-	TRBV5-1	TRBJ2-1	CASSLGGVGEQFF	TGCGCCAGCAGCTTGGGCGGAGTCGGTGAGCAGTTCTTC
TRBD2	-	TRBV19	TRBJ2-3	CASSIGGSGRPGDTQYF	TGTGCCAGTAGTATAGGGGGTAGCGGGAGGCCTGGAGATACGCAGTATTTT
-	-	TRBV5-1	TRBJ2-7	CASKKNQGGTYEQYF	TGCGCCAGCAAAAAAAACCAGGGGGGAACCTACGAGCAGTACTTC
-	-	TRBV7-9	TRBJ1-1	CASIRQTGRLNTEAFF	TGTGCCAGCATTCGACAAACCGGCCGCCTGAACACTGAAGCTTTCTTT
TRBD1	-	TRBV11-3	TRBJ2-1	CASSLDPPGQGANEQFF	TGTGCCAGCAGCTTAGACCCTCCGGGACAGGGGGCAAATGAGCAGTTCTTC
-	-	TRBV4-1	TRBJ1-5	CASSQDFTQGWVNQPQHF	TGCGCCAGCAGCCAAGATTTCACGCAGGGGTGGGTCAATCAGCCCCAGCATTTT
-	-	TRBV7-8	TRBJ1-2	CASSLGSGYTF	TGTGCCAGCAGCTTAGGGAGTGGCTACACCTTC
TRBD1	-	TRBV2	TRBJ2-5	CASSRDSQETQYF	TGTGCCAGCAGCCGGGACAGCCAAGAGACCCAGTACTTC
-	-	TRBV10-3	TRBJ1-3	CAIRQSGNTIYF	TGTGCCATCAGACAGTCTGGAAACACCATATATTTT
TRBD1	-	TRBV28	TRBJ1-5	CASTGQGGTPYSNQPQHF	TGTGCCAGCACTGGACAGGGGGGAACTCCTTATAGCAATCAGCCCCAGCATTTT
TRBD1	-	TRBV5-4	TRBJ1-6	CASSFTGTGFNSPLHF	TGTGCCAGCAGTTTTACCGGGACAGGTTTTAATTCACCCCTCCACTTT
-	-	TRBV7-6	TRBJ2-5	CASSHREERGETQYF	TGTGCCAGCAGCCACAGGGAGGAGCGGGGAGAGACCCAGTACTTC
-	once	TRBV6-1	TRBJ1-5	CASSEDWGVSNQPQHF	TGTGCCAGCAGTGAAGATTGGGGAGTATCAAATCAGCCCCAGCATTTT
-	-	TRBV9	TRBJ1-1	CASSVGGLLNTEAFF	TGTGCCAGCAGCGTAGGAGGACTGTTGAACACTGAAGCTTTCTTT